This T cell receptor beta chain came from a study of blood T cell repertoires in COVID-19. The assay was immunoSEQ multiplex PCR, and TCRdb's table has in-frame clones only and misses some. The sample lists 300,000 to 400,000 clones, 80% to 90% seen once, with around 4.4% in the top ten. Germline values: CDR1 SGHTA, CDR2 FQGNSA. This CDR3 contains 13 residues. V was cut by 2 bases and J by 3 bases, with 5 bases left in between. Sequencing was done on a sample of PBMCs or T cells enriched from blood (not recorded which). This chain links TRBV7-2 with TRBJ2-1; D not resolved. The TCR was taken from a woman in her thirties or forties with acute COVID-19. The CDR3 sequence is CASSLSRYNEQFF. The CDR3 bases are TGTGCCAGCAGCTTATCCCGCTACAATGAGCAGTTCTTC.